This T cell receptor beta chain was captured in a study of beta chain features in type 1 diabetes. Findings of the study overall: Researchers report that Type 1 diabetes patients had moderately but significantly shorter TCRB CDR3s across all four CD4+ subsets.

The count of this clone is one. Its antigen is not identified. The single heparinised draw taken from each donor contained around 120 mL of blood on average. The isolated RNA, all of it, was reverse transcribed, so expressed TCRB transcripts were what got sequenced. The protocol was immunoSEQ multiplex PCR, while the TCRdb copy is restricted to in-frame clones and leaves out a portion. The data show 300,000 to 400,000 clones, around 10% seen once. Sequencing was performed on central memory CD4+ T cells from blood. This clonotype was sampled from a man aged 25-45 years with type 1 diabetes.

CDR3 in DNA: TGCGCCAGCAAAGTGACTAGTCAGTTCGATGAGCAGTTCTTC. This translates into CASKVTSQFDEQFF. The V and J genes are TRBV5-1 and TRBJ2-1, with D tentatively TRBD2 (6 bases). Germline V lookup: CDR1 SGHRS, CDR2 YFSETQ. This CDR3 has 14 amino acids. V lost 6 bases and J 8 bases, leaving 18 bases between the germline ends.